This T cell receptor (beta chain) was captured in a study of T cells in localized non-small cell lung cancer. Study-wide results and limits: Uninvolved neighboring lung showed the greatest T cell clonality, exceeding tumor. Longer overall survival was seen with higher T cell density measured in blood. Within adjacent lung there appeared a median roughly 60 of the top 100 tumor clones.

Germline assignment: CDR1 LNHDA and CDR2 SQIVND (reference sequence). V was shortened by 3 bases and J by 6 bases, with 23 bases between the two germline ends. The CDR3 has 18 amino acids. Details on this clone: What it binds is not known.

Libraries were prepared by immunoSEQ multiplex PCR; TCRdb keeps only in-frame clonotypes and omits some of them. Here the sample spans some 11,000 clones, more than 90% being singletons. This TCR derives from a male donor at least 60 years old with stage III lung adenocarcinoma. This chain connects TRBV19 to TRBJ2-2, with D maybe TRBD2 (7 bases). Material: peripheral blood, obtained before any cancer treatment. In DNA, the CDR3 is TGTGCCAGTAGTATCGGGGGCGGGATTGGCGGGAGACCCGGGGAGCTGTTTTTT. Translated: CASSIGGGIGGRPGELFF.